The 18 T cell receptor beta chains in this list originate from one sample, sequenced in a study of blood T cell repertoires in COVID-19. Repertoires were generated with immunoSEQ multiplex PCR, while TCRdb's copy carries only in-frame clones and drops some. The sample yields around 140,000 clones, over 70% seen once. Material: peripheral blood. The receptors derive from a man aged 65 to 79 who had recovered from COVID-19.

The chain carries TRBV19 and TRBJ2-2, with TRBD1 matching 9 bases. CDR1 is LNHDA, CDR2 SQIVND, per germline (reference sequence). CDR3 length equals 15 residues. J lost 7 bases, V lost 6 bases, and 9 bases had no gene match. The CDR3 DNA follows: TGTGCCAGTAGCCTTCCCGGGACAGGGCACGGGGAGCTGTTTTTT. Amino acid sequence: CASSLPGTGHGELFF.

Only a few counts were recorded for this clone. The V call is TRBV4-1, the J call TRBJ2-7; 7 bases align to TRBD1. The CDR3 has 14 residues. Germline CDR1 reads MGHRA; CDR2 reads YSYEKL. Germline trimming cut 4 bases from V and 2 bases from J; bases unmatched to any gene: 5. CDR3 in DNA: TGCGCCAGCAGCCCCGGACAGGCTGCCTACGAGCAGTACTTC. Its protein product is CASSPGQAAYEQYF.

The chain links TRBV25-1 to TRBJ2-7; 7 bases fit TRBD2. CDR1 is MGHDK and CDR2 is SYGVNS in the germline V gene. V trimming: 4 bases; J trimming: 7 bases; junction bases outside the gene matches: 10. There are 14 residues in the CDR3. CDR3 residues: CASSVTGGLSEQYF. The CDR3, as DNA: TGTGCCAGCAGTGTGACGGGAGGCCTTTCGGAGCAGTACTTC.

V gene TRBV4-1 combines with J gene TRBJ1-4; unclear D gene. The V and J ends lost 1 base and 5 bases respectively, with 11 bases between them. The CDR3 is 15 amino acids. Germline V lookup: CDR1 MGHRA, CDR2 YSYEKL. The CDR3 loop reads CASSQGWTGNEKLFF. The CDR3 region has the DNA TGCGCCAGCAGCCAAGGTTGGACGGGAAATGAAAAACTGTTTTTT.

The CDR3 DNA reads as TGTGCCAGTAGTGCACAGGACCTAGGTAACGGGGAGCTGTTTTTT. Protein: CASSAQDLGNGELFF. The gene calls are TRBV19 and TRBJ2-2; weak D call: TRBD1 (5 bases). The V end lost 5 bases, the J end lost 7 bases, and 17 bases lay between the germline ends. The CDR3 spans 15 residues. Germline assignment: CDR1 LNHDA and CDR2 SQIVND (reference sequence).

The chain uses TRBV10-1 and TRBJ2-1; D is perhaps TRBD1 (6 bases). V lost 9 bases and J lost 14, with 14 bases in between. The CDR3 length is 10 residues. Germline CDR1 reads WNHNN; CDR2 reads SYGVQD (reference sequence). The DNA for the CDR3 is TGCGCCAGACCCGGACAGACGAAGTTCTTC. This gives the protein CARPGQTKFF.

This clone was counted a single time. The chain links TRBV7-9 to TRBJ1-4; weak D call: TRBD1 (5 bases). The germline CDR1 and CDR2 sequences are SEHNR and FQNEAQ (reference sequence). Trimming removed 2 bases at V and 0 bases at J, with 10 bases between. CDR3 length: 16 amino acids. The CDR3 region has the DNA TGTGCCAGCAGCTTATCCAGGGCTGCAACTAATGAAAAACTGTTTTTT. Its translation is CASSLSRAATNEKLFF.

The V gene is TRBV7-2, the J gene TRBJ2-7, with 8 bases lining up with TRBD2. The V gene's germline CDR1 is SGHTA and CDR2 FQGNSA. V lost 1 base and J lost 7; bases outside the gene matches: 9. The CDR3 extends over 15 amino acids. Here the CDR3 reads CASSLGTAGELEQYF. For the CDR3, the DNA is TGTGCCAGCAGCTTAGGTACAGCGGGAGAACTAGAGCAGTACTTC.

V gene TRBV14 combines with J gene TRBJ2-2; D is undetermined. The length of the CDR3 is 14 residues. Per germline, CDR1 SGHDN and CDR2 FVKESK. V was shortened by 1 base and J by 4 bases, with 7 bases between the two germline ends. The CDR3 is CASSQVRSTGELFF. The CDR3 DNA sequence: TGTGCCAGCAGCCAAGTCAGAAGCACCGGGGAGCTGTTTTTT.

This clone showed up just a few times. V usage is TRBV7-3 and J usage is TRBJ2-3, with D maybe TRBD2 (6 bases). Trimming took 3 bases from V and 1 from J, leaving 11 bases between them. The CDR3 is 15 residues long. Germline V gene sequence: CDR1 SGHTA, CDR2 FQGTGA. The CDR3 loop is CASSFGAGRTDTQYF. As DNA, the CDR3 is TGTGCCAGCAGCTTTGGGGCGGGGCGCACAGATACGCAGTATTTT.

This rearrangement joins TRBV11-3 to TRBJ2-1; no clear D gene. CDR1 and CDR2 from the germline V gene are SGHNT and YENEEA. The CDR3 consists of 11 residues. V gave up 1 base and J gave up 15 bases, with 10 bases separating them. In DNA, the CDR3 is TGTGCCAGCAGCTTAGGGGCCTTACGGTTCTTC. Protein product: CASSLGALRFF.

In DNA, the CDR3 is TGTGCCAGCAGCCAGGGGATTCGAGATGGCTACACCTTC. Protein: CASSQGIRDGYTF. The chain is built from TRBV9 and TRBJ1-2, with D possibly matching TRBD1 (6 bases). The length of the CDR3 is 13 residues. V lost 4 bases and J 6 bases, leaving 13 bases between the germline ends. CDR1 SGDLS and CDR2 YYNGEE come from the germline V gene.

This clone was seen repeatedly, ten times or more. The J gene is TRBJ2-7, the V gene TRBV15; possible D gene TRBD2, 5 bases. The CDR3 contains 15 residues. V was trimmed by 5 bases and J by 2 bases, leaving 16 bases between them. In germline, CDR1 is LNHNV, CDR2 YYDKDF (reference sequence). CDR3 protein: CATSPAVGLTYEQYF. The CDR3 DNA sequence: TGTGCCACCAGCCCAGCGGTGGGATTAACCTACGAGCAGTACTTC.

The chain joins TRBV5-4 to TRBJ2-3; TRBD1 aligns across 10 bases. Germline lookup yields CDR1 SGHNT and CDR2 YYREEE (reference sequence). The trim removed 6 bases at V and 5 bases at J, leaving 15 bases unmatched. The CDR3 spans 17 residues. CDR3 DNA sequence: TGTGCCAGCAACATCTTGGGTCGGACAGGGGGAGTAGATACGCAGTATTTT. Protein: CASNILGRTGGVDTQYF.

CDR3 in DNA: TGTGCCAGCAGCCCCCGAAACCAAGACAGGGCGGATACGCAGTATTTT. As protein: CASSPRNQDRADTQYF. The rearrangement uses TRBV7-8 and TRBJ2-3, with 7 bases identical to TRBD1. The CDR3 extends over 16 amino acids. Germline-derived CDR1 and CDR2 are SGHVS and FQNEAQ. J was trimmed by 6 bases and V by 5 bases; bases with no gene match: 14.

This clone was seen a handful of times. The gene calls are TRBV6-6 and TRBJ1-6; 7 nucleotides align to TRBD1. The CDR3 is made up of 14 amino acids. Losses at the gene ends were 0 bases for V and 10 bases for J; bases not matched to a gene: 3. Germline V lookup: CDR1 MNHNY, CDR2 SVGAGI (reference sequence). This CDR3 is CASSYSSGGSPLHF. CDR3 coding DNA: TGTGCCAGCAGTTACTCTTCAGGGGGATCACCCCTCCACTTT.

The V and J genes are TRBV11-2 and TRBJ2-5; perhaps TRBD1 as D (5 bases). The CDR3 is 15 amino acids. The ends were cut back, 2 bases at V and 4 bases at J, with 14 bases in the middle. Per germline, CDR1 SGHAT and CDR2 FQNNGV. CDR3 residues: CASSLIKGQGETQYF. DNA for the CDR3: TGTGCCAGCAGCTTAATCAAGGGTCAGGGAGAGACCCAGTACTTC.

The V gene is TRBV5-4, the J gene TRBJ2-1; 7 nucleotides agree with TRBD2. Germline lookup yields CDR1 SGHNT and CDR2 YYREEE (reference sequence). V dropped 2 bases and J dropped 8; count of bases not matched to a gene: 4. The CDR3 totals 13 residues. CDR3 region: CASSFGLGDEQFF. CDR3 sequence (DNA): TGTGCCAGCAGCTTTGGACTAGGCGATGAGCAGTTCTTC.